Below are 3 T cell receptor beta chains sequenced from a single sample in a study of cytomegalovirus exposure and HLA in healthy donors. In the PCR, 60 Vbeta and 13 Jbeta primers were used. Profiled with immunoSEQ multiplex PCR; TCRdb holds only in-frame clones, not every one. Of 200,000 to 250,000 clones in the sample, around 77% were seen once. The sequencing sample was made of PBMCs. The receptor set was obtained from a woman younger than 45 in good health and CMV-seronegative.

As to this clone: One end of the junction varies from germline; a read error may be responsible. The chain carries TRBV5-1 and TRBJ1-2; 8 positions agree with TRBD1. Per the germline V gene, CDR1 is SGHRS and CDR2 is YFSETQ. The CDR3 extends over 15 amino acids. The CDR3 sequence is CASSVGTGGSYGYPF. The CDR3 bases are TGCGCCAGCAGCGTCGGGACAGGCGGGTCCTATGGCTACCCCTTC.

The chain links TRBV5-1 to TRBJ2-7; tentatively, D is TRBD2 (7 bases). From germline, CDR1 is SGHRS and CDR2 YFSETQ. The CDR3 runs to 14 residues. The ends were cut back, 2 bases at V and 6 bases at J, with 15 bases in the middle. For the CDR3, the DNA is TGCGCCAGCAGCTTCGAATTGCGGGGGCGCGAGCAGTACTTC. This translates into CASSFELRGREQYF. Based on the CDR3 plus reference TRBV5-1 and TRBJ2-7, the full variable domain is KAGVTQTPRYLIKTRGQQVTLSCSPISGHRSVSWYQQTPGQGLQFLFEYFSETQRNKGNFPGRFSGRQFSNSRSEMNVSTLELGDSALYLCASSFELRGREQYFGPGTRLTVT.

This chain uses TRBV9 with TRBJ2-7; 12 bases map to TRBD2. CDR1 is SGDLS and CDR2 is YYNGEE in the germline V gene. This CDR3 has 14 amino acids. Trimming at V came to 2 bases and at J to 6 bases, leaving 3 bases not matched to a gene. The CDR3 is CASSVGLAGREQYF. In DNA, the CDR3 is TGTGCCAGCAGCGTCGGACTAGCGGGACGCGAGCAGTACTTC. Drawing the rest from reference TRBV9 and TRBJ2-7, the complete variable domain is DSGVTQTPKHLITATGQRVTLRCSPRSGDLSVYWYQQSLDQGLQFLIQYYNGEERAKGNILERFSAQQFPDLHSELNLSSLELGDSALYFCASSVGLAGREQYFGPGTRLTVT.